These 19 T cell receptor beta chains originate from one sample sequenced in a study of T cell responses to AZD1222 COVID-19 vaccine. Clones were read by immunoSEQ multiplex PCR, and TCRdb kept only the in-frame ones, dropping some. The data show roughly 150,000 clones, over 80% seen once. Sequencing was performed on peripheral blood, taken 28 days after the second AZD1222 dose. These receptors all stem from an adult who received the AZD1222 COVID-19 vaccine.

The chain carries TRBV7-9 and TRBJ2-3; no firm D call. CDR1 is SEHNR and CDR2 is FQNEAQ in the germline V gene (reference sequence). The ends were cut back, 1 base at V and 7 bases at J, with 9 bases in the middle. The CDR3 length is 13 residues. CDR3 in DNA: TGTGCCAGCAGCTTAGAGCCAGGCCATACGCAGTATTTT. This codes for CASSLEPGHTQYF.

The V call is TRBV20-1, the J call TRBJ1-2; no clear D. This CDR3 contains 11 residues. CDR1 is DFQATT and CDR2 is SNEGSKA in the germline V gene (reference sequence). V was shortened by 3 bases and J by 2 bases, with 4 bases between the two germline ends. CDR3 nucleotides: TGCAGTGCTAGCCCGAACTATGGCTACACCTTC. It specifies CSASPNYGYTF.

This clone was seen just once. V gene TRBV9 combines with J gene TRBJ2-2; perhaps TRBD2 as D (5 bases). The CDR3 covers 16 residues. From germline, CDR1 is SGDLS and CDR2 YYNGEE. Deletions cut 1 base from V and 4 bases from J, with 14 bases between. CDR3 protein: CASSVFRGAGTGELFF. The CDR3 nucleotides read TGTGCCAGCAGCGTATTTCGGGGAGCCGGCACCGGGGAGCTGTTTTTT.

The chain joins TRBV15 to TRBJ2-3; 10 bases match TRBD1. Germline V gene lookup returns CDR1 LNHNV and CDR2 YYDKDF (reference sequence). J gave up 3 bases and V 1 base, and 10 bases lay outside the gene matches. The CDR3 sequence is 18 residues long. Here the CDR3 reads CATSRGARDRGGTDTQYF. As DNA, the CDR3 is TGTGCCACCAGCAGAGGGGCCCGGGACAGGGGTGGGACAGATACGCAGTATTTT.

This chain uses TRBV7-8 with TRBJ1-4; D gene unclear. Germline V gene data show CDR1 as SGHVS and CDR2 as FQNEAQ. The germline V and J ends were trimmed by 1 base and 3 bases, with 21 bases remaining between them. The CDR3 is 19 residues long. The CDR3 DNA reads TGTGCCAGCAGCTTAGTCCCAGGACTATCCCCGGCGTCTAATGAAAAACTGTTTTTT. This gives the protein CASSLVPGLSPASNEKLFF. The full variable domain, its missing parts supplied by reference TRBV7-8 and TRBJ1-4, is GAGVSQSPRYKVAKRGQDVALRCDPISGHVSLFWYQQALGQGPEFLTYFQNEAQLDKSGLPSDRFFAERPEGSVSTLKIQRTQQEDSAVYLCASSLVPGLSPASNEKLFFGSGTQLSVL.

The rearrangement links TRBV7-8 to TRBJ1-6; possibly TRBD1 for D (6 bases). CDR1 and CDR2 (germline): SGHVS, FQNEAQ. Trimming removed 1 base from V and 5 bases from J, with 9 bases in between. The CDR3 extends over 15 amino acids. CDR3 bases: TGTGCCAGCAGCTTAGGGGGACAAAATAATTCACCCCTCCACTTT. Translating gives CASSLGGQNNSPLHF.

The chain uses TRBV12-3 or TRBV12-4 and TRBJ2-1; D unresolved. There are 13 residues in the CDR3. The V gene lost 0 bases and the J gene lost 10 bases, with 10 bases spanning the gap. CDR3 sequence reads: CASSLAQSLEQFF. The CDR3 bases are TGTGCCAGCAGTTTAGCGCAGTCCCTGGAGCAGTTCTTC.

This sequence joins TRBV7-3 and TRBJ2-3; 14 bases match TRBD2. The V gene end was trimmed by 5 bases and the J gene end by 3 bases; junction bases not matched to a gene: 7. CDR3 length equals 17 residues. Per germline, CDR1 SGHTA and CDR2 FQGTGA. CDR3 in amino acids: CASSLGTSGSWTDTQYF. Here the CDR3 DNA reads TGTGCCAGCAGCCTAGGGACTAGCGGGAGTTGGACAGATACGCAGTATTTT.

The chain employs TRBV11-3 and TRBJ2-1; D is uncertain. Germline values: CDR1 SGHNT, CDR2 YENEEA. The CDR3 contains 12 residues. The ends were cut back, 5 bases at V and 10 bases at J, with 12 bases in the middle. In nucleotides, the CDR3 is TGTGCCAGCAGCCCCCCCTTGCTGGAGCAGTTCTTC. Translating gives CASSPPLLEQFF.

The chain combines TRBV5-4 with TRBJ1-2, with 7 bases aligning to TRBD1. Unmatched junction bases numbered 5, after V lost 2 bases and J lost 4 bases. The length of the CDR3 is 14 residues. Germline V gene sequence: CDR1 SGHNT, CDR2 YYREEE (reference sequence). The CDR3 nucleotides read TGTGCCAGCAGCTTTCGTGCAGGGGGCTATGGCTACACCTTC. Translating gives CASSFRAGGYGYTF.

The genes are TRBV19 and TRBJ2-5; D is unresolved. Trimming stripped 4 bases from V and 5 bases from J, with 5 bases between. Germline V lookup: CDR1 LNHDA, CDR2 SQIVND (reference sequence). The CDR3 extends over 11 amino acids. Written as DNA, the CDR3 is TGTGCCAGTAGTAACCGGGAGACCCAGTACTTC. It translates to CASSNRETQYF.

This rearrangement joins TRBV9 to TRBJ2-1, with 14 bases fitting TRBD2. This CDR3 comprises 17 residues. Per germline, CDR1 SGDLS and CDR2 YYNGEE. The ends lost 8 bases at V and 6 bases at J; junction bases unmatched: 13. The chain's CDR3 is CASQPGLAGAPSNEQFF. The CDR3 nucleotides are TGTGCCAGTCAACCGGGACTAGCGGGGGCTCCCAGCAATGAGCAGTTCTTC.

A word on this clone: This CDR3 is also generated by other DNA sequences in the sample. The CDR3 DNA reads TGCGCCAGCAGCAGCGGACAGGGGAACACTGAAGCTTTCTTT. It translates to CASSSGQGNTEAFF. The genes are TRBV5-1 and TRBJ1-1, with TRBD1 matching 8 bases. Unmatched junction bases numbered 3, after V lost 4 bases and J lost 1 base. The CDR3 runs 14 residues. Per germline, CDR1 SGHRS and CDR2 YFSETQ.

The CDR3 loop is CASSAGLAGGEETQYF. The DNA of the CDR3 is TGTGCCAGCAGCGCAGGACTAGCGGGGGGCGAAGAGACCCAGTACTTC. V and J are TRBV9 and TRBJ2-5; 14 bases fit TRBD2. V shed 3 bases and J 3 bases; nucleotides not matched to a gene: 4. The CDR3 runs to 16 residues. The V gene's germline CDR1 is SGDLS and CDR2 YYNGEE.

The rearrangement joins TRBV2 to TRBJ2-5; 10 bases are shared with TRBD2. The ends lost 4 bases at V and 2 bases at J; junction bases unmatched: 1. Germline values: CDR1 SNHLY, CDR2 FYNNEI. The CDR3 consists of 14 residues. CDR3 coding DNA: TGTGCCAGCAGTGGGACTAGCGGACAAGAGACCCAGTACTTC. It encodes CASSGTSGQETQYF.

The chain recombines TRBV2 with TRBJ2-7; 8 nucleotides align to TRBD1. Germline CDR1 is SNHLY and CDR2 is FYNNEI. Trimming at V came to 6 bases and at J to 0 bases, leaving 4 bases not matched to a gene. The CDR3 has 14 residues. The CDR3 here is CASRHRGSSYEQYF. The CDR3 DNA is TGTGCCAGCAGACACAGGGGGAGCTCCTACGAGCAGTACTTC.

The rearrangement joins TRBV11-3 to TRBJ2-3; D is unclear. The V gene lost 5 bases and the J gene lost 4 bases, with 16 bases spanning the gap. Germline V gene lookup returns CDR1 SGHNT and CDR2 YENEEA. This CDR3 has 15 residues. The CDR3 sequence is CASSPRTQVADTQYF. The CDR3 coding sequence is TGTGCCAGCAGCCCCCGGACCCAGGTGGCAGATACGCAGTATTTT.

V is TRBV7-3 and J is TRBJ2-7; the D gene is possibly TRBD2 (5 bases). The CDR3 length is 14 residues. Trimming took 2 bases from V and 5 from J, leaving 13 bases between them. Germline V gives CDR1 SGHTA, CDR2 FQGTGA. The CDR3 DNA reads TGTGCCAGCAGCTTAGCGGGCGCATCCCACGAGCAGTACTTC. Translation gives CASSLAGASHEQYF.

The chain uses TRBV6-5 and TRBJ1-1; 8 bases are shared with TRBD1. This CDR3 region has 15 residues. The V gene end was trimmed by 2 bases and the J gene end by 0 bases; junction bases not matched to a gene: 2. The germline gives CDR1 MNHEY, CDR2 SVGAGI. This CDR3 reads CASSYPGGLNTEAFF. DNA of the CDR3: TGTGCCAGCAGTTACCCAGGGGGCCTGAACACTGAAGCTTTCTTT.